One T cell receptor beta chain is described in this entry. Trimming cost V 0 bases and J 3 bases; bases outside gene matches: 12. Per germline, CDR1 MNHEY and CDR2 SVGEGT. The CDR3 runs to 18 residues. The authors' processing: The assay estimated nucleated cells by amplifying reference gene primers. Clones were read by immunoSEQ multiplex PCR, and TCRdb kept only the in-frame ones, dropping some. V, J and clone size are taken as reported in that table, and D and trimming were inferred from the DNA itself. The profile covers about 300,000 clones, with more than 70% appearing a single time and 1.6% taken by the ten largest. The sample comes from a study of blood T cell repertoires in COVID-19. Looking at the study overall: Specimens from acute and convalescent COVID-19 originated in the United States, Italy and Spain.

The rearrangement links TRBV6-2 or TRBV6-3 to TRBJ2-3, with TRBD1 identical over 7 bases. The TCR comes from a woman in her 50s with acute or convalescent COVID-19. Specimen: peripheral blood. The CDR3 region is CASSYSQTGSDRTDTQYF. In nucleotides, the CDR3 is TGTGCCAGCAGTTACTCCCAGACAGGGTCCGACAGGACAGATACGCAGTATTTT.